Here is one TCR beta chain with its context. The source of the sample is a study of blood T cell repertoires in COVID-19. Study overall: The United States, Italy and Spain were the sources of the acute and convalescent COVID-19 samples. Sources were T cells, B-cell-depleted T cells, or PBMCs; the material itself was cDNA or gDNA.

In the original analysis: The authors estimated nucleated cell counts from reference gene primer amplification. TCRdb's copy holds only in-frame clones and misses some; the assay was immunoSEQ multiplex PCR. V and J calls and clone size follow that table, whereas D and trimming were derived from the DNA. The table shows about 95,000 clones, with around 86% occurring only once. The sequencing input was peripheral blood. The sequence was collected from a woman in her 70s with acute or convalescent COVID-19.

This CDR3 reads CASSLETGGINTGELFF. As DNA, the CDR3 is TGTGCCAGCAGCTTAGAAACAGGGGGCATTAACACCGGGGAGCTGTTTTTT. The rearrangement uses TRBV7-9 and TRBJ2-2, with TRBD1 matching 9 bases. CDR1 and CDR2 from the germline V gene are SEHNR and FQNEAQ (reference sequence). The CDR3 extends over 17 amino acids. Trimming took 1 base from V and 2 from J; bases not matched to a gene: 5.